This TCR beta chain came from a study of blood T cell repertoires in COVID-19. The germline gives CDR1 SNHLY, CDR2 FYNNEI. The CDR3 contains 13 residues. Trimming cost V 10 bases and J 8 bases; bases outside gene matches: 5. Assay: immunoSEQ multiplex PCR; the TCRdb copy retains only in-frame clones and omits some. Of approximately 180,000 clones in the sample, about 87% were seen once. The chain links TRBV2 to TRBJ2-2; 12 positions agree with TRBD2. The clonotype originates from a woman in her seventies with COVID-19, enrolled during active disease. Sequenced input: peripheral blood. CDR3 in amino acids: CATRTSGIGELFF. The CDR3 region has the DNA TGTGCCACCAGGACTAGCGGGATAGGGGAGCTGTTTTTT.